The entry that follows covers one T cell receptor beta chain sequence. The data were obtained in a study of blood T cell repertoires in COVID-19. Study-wide background: From the United States, Italy and Spain came samples of acute and convalescent COVID-19. T cells, B-cell-depleted T cells, or PBMCs supplied cDNA or gDNA.

Authors' processing steps: Amplifying reference gene primers gave estimates of nucleated cell counts. TCRdb's table, derived via immunoSEQ multiplex PCR, lists solely in-frame clones and lacks some. That table gives V, J and clone size, and the DNA gave D and trimming. The table shows tens of thousands of clones, with approximately 80% occurring only once. Deletions cut 4 bases from V and 3 bases from J, with 23 bases between. Germline lookup yields CDR1 SGHVS and CDR2 FQNEAQ. The length of the CDR3 is 18 residues. This chain uses TRBV7-8 with TRBJ2-3; D not certain. The TCR comes from a human donor with active or convalescent COVID-19. The donor label of this sample is uncertain. The sample consisted of peripheral blood. CDR3 DNA: TGTGCCAGCAGCTCCCGGTTCGGGTCAAGTAGTCAAACAGATACGCAGTATTTT. Translated: CASSSRFGSSSQTDTQYF. Full variable domain (remainder filled in from reference TRBV7-8 and TRBJ2-3): GAGVSQSPRYKVAKRGQDVALRCDPISGHVSLFWYQQALGQGPEFLTYFQNEAQLDKSGLPSDRFFAERPEGSVSTLKIQRTQQEDSAVYLCASSSRFGSSSQTDTQYFGPGTRLTVL.